The subject of this entry is one TCR beta chain. This clone was counted once. No cognate antigen has been identified for it. No per-base quality is available; no much larger clone lies one base away. The immunoSEQ Assay, a bias-controlled multiplex PCR, was used to amplify TCRbeta CDR3 regions from genomic DNA. The paper's data handling went like this. Nucleated cell counts per sample were estimated from amplification of reference gene primers within the assay. Sequence reads were collapsed and filtered to measure the absolute abundance of every unique TCRbeta CDR3 rearrangement. For each sample, productive Simpson clonality was calculated as the square root of Simpson's diversity index over productive rearrangements. TCRdb took over this immuneACCESS table, retaining in-frame rearrangements with V and J assigned. Such tables are incomplete; in checked studies, under half of the missing clones stem from an unresolved V gene, and the remainder is unexplained. The V and J calls and the clone size are those of that table, but D and trimming were determined from the DNA. This sample has some 250,000 clones in its table, and around 93% of those were observed once. 1.2% of the sample is taken by the ten largest.

This entry is derived from a study of blood T cell repertoires in COVID-19 (dated by TCRdb to 2020 to 2021). As for the study more broadly: Collaborator samples came from the United States, Italy and Spain and covered acute and convalescent phases of COVID-19. The material from the prospective study consisted of cDNA or gDNA derived from T cells, B-cell-depleted T cells, or PBMCs. Deeply sampled blood TCRbeta repertoires from subjects exposed to, actively infected with, or recovered from COVID-19 were included in the dataset. The repertoires were made available in a free public database intended to serve as a resource for research on the immune response to SARS-CoV-2. The samples were drawn from the first 160 participants of the ongoing ImmuneRACE study and from 950 to 1,500 subjects provided by 6 global collaborators. Nearly every sample came with metadata listing a de-identified subject ID, COVID-19 status, age in years and sex. HLA class I and class II types, where available, came from metadata supplied by the sample provider rather than from assay-based typing.

From the germline V gene (reference sequence), CDR1 is GTSNPN and CDR2 is SVGIG. Clipping removes 2 bases from V and 4 bases from J, with 3 as the unmatched junction base count. From cysteine to phenylalanine, the CDR3 is 14 amino acids long. The CDR3 DNA has 42 bases and is translated from base 1. Enrolling through a virtual design, the prospective study's participants ranged in age from roughly 18 to 90 years and lived across around 25 United States geographic areas. To assign participants to cohorts, the prospective study relied on clinical history that participants themselves reported in a screening survey and a study questionnaire. Mobile phlebotomists in the prospective study collected whole blood, serum and a nasopharyngeal or oropharyngeal swab from every participant. Prospective study participants could optionally give additional blood draws and questionnaires over an approximately two-month period. Prospective study blood samples were shipped either frozen or at room temperature before DNA extraction.

General conclusions and limits of the study: The quantity of clinical and demographic metadata differed by source and by participant and was supplied without curation.

Recombination linked TRBV30 to TRBJ2-5; 11 bases in between match TRBD2. The receptor was derived from a human donor in a cohort exposed to, infected with or recovered from COVID-19 (not recorded which). The donor label of this sample is uncertain. Sequencing was done on a sample of PBMCs or T cells enriched from blood (not recorded which). This receptor carries the CDR3 CAWSNSGGGETQYF. The nucleotide sequence reads TGTGCCTGGAGTAATAGCGGGGGGGGAGAGACCCAGTACTTC.